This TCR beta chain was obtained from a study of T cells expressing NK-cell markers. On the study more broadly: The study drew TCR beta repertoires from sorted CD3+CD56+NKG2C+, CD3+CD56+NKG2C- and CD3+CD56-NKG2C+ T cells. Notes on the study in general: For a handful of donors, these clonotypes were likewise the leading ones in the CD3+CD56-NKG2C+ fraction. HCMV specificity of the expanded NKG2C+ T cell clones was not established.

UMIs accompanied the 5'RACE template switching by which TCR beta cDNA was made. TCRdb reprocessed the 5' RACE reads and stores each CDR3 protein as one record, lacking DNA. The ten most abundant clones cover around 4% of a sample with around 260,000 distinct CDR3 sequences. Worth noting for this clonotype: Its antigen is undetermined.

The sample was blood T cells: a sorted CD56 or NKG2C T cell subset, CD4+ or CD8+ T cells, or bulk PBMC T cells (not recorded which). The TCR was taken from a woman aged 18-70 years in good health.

CDR3 in amino acids: CSARTSGQFGNTIYF. The chain links TRBV20-1 to TRBJ1-3; there is no DNA to check the TCRdb D call of TRBD1. The CDR3 is 15 residues long. Germline CDR1 and CDR2: DFQATT and SNEGSKA (reference sequence).